Shown below are 6 T cell receptor beta chains from a single sample sequenced in a study of a mutant IDH1 vaccine in newly diagnosed glioma (dated by TCRdb to the early 2020s). These receptors have no identified antigens. The time point label on this specimen signifies: week 35, safety follow-up. Each vaccine dose, consisting of 300 ug of a 20-mer mutant IDH1 peptide in Montanide, was administered subcutaneously with topical imiquimod. Libraries were constructed by the immunoSEQ multiplex PCR assay. TCRdb limited this immuneACCESS table to in-frame rearrangements with V and J called. A share of clones is missing; checked studies link under half to unresolved V genes, and the rest is unexplained. The sample table lists 50,000 to 65,000 clones, 86% of them with a count of one. The top ten hold around 1.6% of the sample. The sequencing used PBMCs, collected from a glioma patient whose treatment included an IDH1 peptide vaccine. These TCRs come from a man between 35 and 55 years old with glioma.

V is TRBV28 and J is TRBJ2-7, with 8 bases matching TRBD1. With V trimmed by 5 bases and J by 5 bases, 5 bases remained unmatched. CDR1 and CDR2 from the germline V gene are MDHEN and SYDVKM. The CDR3 length is 13 residues. CDR3 loop: CASSPGTGNEQYF. CDR3 nucleotides: TGTGCCAGCAGTCCCGGGACAGGCAACGAGCAGTACTTC.

DNA of the CDR3: TGTGCCAGCAGCAAAGAGACAGGGGATAGTAGCGGGCGTTCCTACGAGCAGTACTTC. Its protein is CASSKETGDSSGRSYEQYF. V gene TRBV21-1 combines with J gene TRBJ2-7; the table names TRBD1, a call not compared with the DNA. TRBV21-1 is a recognized pseudogene. This CDR3 region has 19 residues.

The chain couples TRBV11-1 to TRBJ2-5; the D gene is possibly TRBD1 (6 bases). V lost 5 bases to trimming and J lost 1 base, with 11 bases between them. The germline CDR1 and CDR2 sequences are SGHAT and FQDESV (reference sequence). The CDR3 covers 14 residues. CDR3 DNA sequence: TGTGCCAGCAGCATCAGGGGTCTCCAAGAGACCCAGTACTTC. Protein: CASSIRGLQETQYF.

The J gene is TRBJ1-4, the V gene TRBV2, with D tentatively TRBD1 (5 bases). Per germline, CDR1 SNHLY and CDR2 FYNNEI. CDR3 length equals 17 residues. V lost 5 bases to trimming and J lost 0 bases, with 16 bases between them. The CDR3 is CASSTSLRQPTNEKLFF. The DNA of the CDR3 is TGTGCCAGCAGTACATCTCTTAGACAGCCAACTAATGAAAAACTGTTTTTT.

The chain combines TRBV6-1 with TRBJ2-7; the D gene could be TRBD1 or TRBD2 (5 bases each). CDR1 is MNHNS, CDR2 SASEGT, per germline. The V end lost 10 bases, the J end lost 6 bases, and 19 bases lay between the germline ends. The CDR3 runs to 13 residues. The CDR3 region is CAIRPGRRIEQYF. The CDR3, as DNA: TGTGCCATCCGGCCGGGACGCCGAATCGAGCAGTACTTC.

The V and J genes are TRBV5-4 and TRBJ2-5; D not resolved. The CDR3 totals 11 residues. Germline values: CDR1 SGHNT, CDR2 YYREEE (reference sequence). The V and J ends lost 2 bases and 4 bases respectively, with 3 bases between them. The chain's CDR3 is CASSFGETQYF. The CDR3 region has the DNA TGTGCCAGCAGCTTCGGAGAGACCCAGTACTTC.